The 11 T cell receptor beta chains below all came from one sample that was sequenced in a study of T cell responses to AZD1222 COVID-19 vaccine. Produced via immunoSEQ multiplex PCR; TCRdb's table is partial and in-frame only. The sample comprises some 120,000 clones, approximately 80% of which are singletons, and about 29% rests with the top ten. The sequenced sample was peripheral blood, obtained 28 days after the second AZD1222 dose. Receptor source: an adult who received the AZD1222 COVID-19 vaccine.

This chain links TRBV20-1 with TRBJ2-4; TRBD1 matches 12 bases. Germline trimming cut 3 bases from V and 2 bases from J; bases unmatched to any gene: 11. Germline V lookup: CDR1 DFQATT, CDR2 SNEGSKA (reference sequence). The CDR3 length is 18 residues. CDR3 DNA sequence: TGCAGTGCTAGTCCGGGACAGGGGGCAGGGGGTACCAAAAACATTCAGTACTTC. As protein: CSASPGQGAGGTKNIQYF.

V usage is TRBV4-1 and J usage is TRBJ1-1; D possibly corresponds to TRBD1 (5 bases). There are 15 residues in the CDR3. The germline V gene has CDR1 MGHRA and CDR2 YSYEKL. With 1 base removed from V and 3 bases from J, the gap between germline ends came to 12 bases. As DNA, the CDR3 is TGCGCCAGCAGCCAAGTAAATACAGGCTACACTGAAGCTTTCTTT. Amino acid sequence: CASSQVNTGYTEAFF.

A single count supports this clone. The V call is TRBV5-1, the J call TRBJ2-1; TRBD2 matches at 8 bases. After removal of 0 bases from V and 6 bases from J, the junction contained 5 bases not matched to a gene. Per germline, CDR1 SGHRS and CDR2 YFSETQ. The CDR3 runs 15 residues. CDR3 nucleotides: TGCGCCAGCAGCTTGGAGATTGGGACTAGCAATGAGCAGTTCTTC. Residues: CASSLEIGTSNEQFF.

Written as DNA, the CDR3 is TGTGCCAGCAGCACACATAACTACGAGCAGTACTTC. It codes for CASSTHNYEQYF. The rearrangement uses TRBV28 and TRBJ2-7; no clear D gene. Trimming took off 6 bases at V and 3 bases at J, with 9 bases between the two ends. CDR3 length equals 12 residues. Per germline, CDR1 MDHEN and CDR2 SYDVKM. The whole variable domain, filled in from reference TRBV28 and TRBJ2-7, reads DVKVTQSSRYLVKRTGEKVFLECVQDMDHENMFWYRQDPGLGLRLIYFSYDVKMKEKGDIPEGYSVSREKKERFSLILESASTNQTSMYLCASSTHNYEQYFGPGTRLTVT.

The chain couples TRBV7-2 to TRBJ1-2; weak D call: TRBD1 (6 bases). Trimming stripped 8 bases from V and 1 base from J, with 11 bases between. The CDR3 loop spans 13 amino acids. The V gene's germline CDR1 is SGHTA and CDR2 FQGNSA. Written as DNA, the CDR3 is TGTGCCAGCCTGACAGGTTATAACTATGGCTACACCTTC. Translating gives CASLTGYNYGYTF.

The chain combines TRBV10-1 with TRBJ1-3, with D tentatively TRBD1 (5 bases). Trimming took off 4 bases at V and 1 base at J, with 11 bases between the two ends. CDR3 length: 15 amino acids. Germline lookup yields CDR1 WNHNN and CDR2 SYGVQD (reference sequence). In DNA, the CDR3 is TGCGCCAGCAGTGGACCGAGGACATCTGGAAACACCATATATTTT. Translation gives CASSGPRTSGNTIYF.

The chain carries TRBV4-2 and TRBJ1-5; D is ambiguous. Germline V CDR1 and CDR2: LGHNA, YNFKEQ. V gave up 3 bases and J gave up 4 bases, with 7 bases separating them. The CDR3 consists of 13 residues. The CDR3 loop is CASSQHENQPQHF. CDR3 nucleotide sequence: TGTGCCAGCAGCCAGCACGAGAATCAGCCCCAGCATTTT.

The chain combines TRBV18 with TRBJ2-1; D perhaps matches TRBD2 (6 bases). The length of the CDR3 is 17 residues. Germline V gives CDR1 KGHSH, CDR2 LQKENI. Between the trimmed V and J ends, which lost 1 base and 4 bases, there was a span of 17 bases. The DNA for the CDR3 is TGTGCCAGCTCACCACTGGGGGTCCATGGAGGGTACAATGAGCAGTTCTTC. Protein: CASSPLGVHGGYNEQFF. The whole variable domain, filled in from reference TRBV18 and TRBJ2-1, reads NAGVMQNPRHLVRRRGQEARLRCSPMKGHSHVYWYRQLPEEGLKFMVYLQKENIIDESGMPKERFSAEFPKEGPSILRIQQVVRGDSAAYFCASSPLGVHGGYNEQFFGPGTRLTVL.

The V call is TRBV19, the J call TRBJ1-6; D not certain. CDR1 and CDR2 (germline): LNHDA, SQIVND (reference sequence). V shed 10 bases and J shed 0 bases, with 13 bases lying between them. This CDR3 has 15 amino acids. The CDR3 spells CATQTASSYNSPLHF. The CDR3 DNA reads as TGTGCCACCCAAACTGCGAGCTCCTATAATTCACCCCTCCACTTT.

CDR3: CASSSFPEQYF. The DNA of the CDR3 is TGTGCCAGCAGTTCTTTCCCCGAGCAGTACTTC. The chain recombines TRBV6-2 or TRBV6-3 with TRBJ2-7; no reliable D call. In germline, CDR1 is MNHEY, CDR2 SVGEGT. Trimming cost V 4 bases and J 6 bases, with 7 bases left between them. The CDR3 loop spans 11 amino acids.

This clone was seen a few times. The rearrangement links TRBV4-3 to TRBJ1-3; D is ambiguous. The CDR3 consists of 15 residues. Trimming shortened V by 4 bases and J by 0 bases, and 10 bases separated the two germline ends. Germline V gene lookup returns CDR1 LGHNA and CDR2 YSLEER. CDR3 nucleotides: TGCGCCAGCAGCCGGACCTCCGGCTCTGGAAACACCATATATTTT. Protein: CASSRTSGSGNTIYF.